Each of the 28 T cell receptor beta chains below was sequenced from the same sample in a study of glioma-infiltrating T cells. The iRepertoire nested amplicon-rescue multiplex PCR amplified TCR alpha and beta CDR3s from RNA. TCRdb passed the multiplex PCR reads through MiXCR, listing each CDR3 protein once. The sample holds roughly 350,000 distinct CDR3 sequences, roughly two fifths seen once. Sequencing input: glioma tissue, nonneoplastic brain tissue, or PBMCs (not recorded which). The receptors come from a human donor with low-grade glioma or glioblastoma, undergoing nonglioma brain surgery, or in good health (not recorded which).

Comment on this clonotype: A much more abundant neighbour one base away suggests this may be a read error. The V and J genes are TRBV6-6 and TRBJ2-1; maybe TRBD2 (5 bases). The V end lost 6 bases, the J end lost 2 bases, and 14 bases lay between the germline ends. The CDR3 runs to 15 residues. CDR1 MNHNY and CDR2 SVGAGI come from the germline V gene (reference sequence). In DNA, the CDR3 is TGTGCCAGCAGAACTAGTATGCGCGCCTACAATGAGCAGTTCTTC. It codes for CASRTSMRAYNEQFF.

This clonotype appeared many times. J is TRBJ1-4 and V is TRBV6-2 or TRBV6-3; possibly TRBD1 for D (5 bases). The CDR3 is 13 amino acids. V dropped 6 bases and J dropped 8 bases, with 13 bases sitting between them. Germline CDR1 and CDR2: MNHEY and SVGEGT. CDR3 amino acids: CASSRGWTEKLFF. CDR3 sequence (DNA): TGTGCCAGCAGCCGAGGATGGACAGAAAAACTGTTTTTT.

Turning to this clonotype: Being one base from a much bigger clone, this may be a read error. The chain combines TRBV6-5 with TRBJ2-1; D may be TRBD2 (5 bases). The CDR3 runs 15 residues. In germline, CDR1 is MNHEY, CDR2 SVGAGI. The ends were cut back, 2 bases at V and 9 bases at J, with 17 bases in the middle. CDR3 nucleotides: TGTGCCAGCAGTTACCGGACTGCCCCTGGCGGTGAGCAGTTCTTC. Protein: CASSYRTAPGGEQFF.

The chain uses TRBV27 and TRBJ2-2; the D gene is possibly TRBD2 (6 bases). The CDR3 extends over 17 amino acids. Trimming took 6 bases from V and 6 from J, leaving 23 bases between them. Germline V gene sequence: CDR1 MNHEY, CDR2 SMNVEV (reference sequence). DNA of the CDR3: TGTGCCAGCAGAGCGCAAACCGACTGGAGGGCCGCCGGGGAGCTGTTTTTT. It is translated as CASRAQTDWRAAGELFF.

As for this clonotype: This may come from a read error, since a much larger clone is one base off. J is TRBJ2-3 and V is TRBV27; D is possibly TRBD2 (6 bases). CDR1 and CDR2 (germline): MNHEY, SMNVEV (reference sequence). V gave up 4 bases and J gave up 8 bases, with 22 bases separating them. The CDR3 loop spans 16 amino acids. CDR3 region: CASSSRRDPNPGTQYF. DNA for the CDR3: TGTGCCAGCAGTTCTCGGAGGGACCCGAATCCAGGTACGCAGTATTTT.

The chain links TRBV6-2 or TRBV6-3 to TRBJ1-1; TRBD1 matches 11 bases. From germline, CDR1 is MNHEY and CDR2 SVGEGT. V lost 0 bases and J lost 0; bases outside the gene matches: 6. The CDR3 consists of 18 residues. The CDR3 DNA reads as TGTGCCAGCAGTTACTCTGTGGGGACAGGGGGGATGAACACTGAAGCTTTCTTT. It translates to CASSYSVGTGGMNTEAFF.

As to this clonotype: A much larger clone differs by one base, so this may be a read error. The genes are TRBV6-1 and TRBJ2-3; 7 positions agree with TRBD1. Germline V gene lookup returns CDR1 MNHNS and CDR2 SASEGT. The CDR3 totals 14 residues. CDR3 sequence reads: CASRWTGISDTKYF. The CDR3 bases are TGTGCCAGCAGATGGACAGGAATTTCAGATACGAAGTATTTT.

The chain uses TRBV20-1 and TRBJ2-7; TRBD2 agrees at 10 bases. Germline values: CDR1 DFQATT, CDR2 SNEGSKA (reference sequence). J gave up 3 bases and V 5 bases, and 10 bases lay outside the gene matches. The CDR3 has 15 residues. The CDR3 loop is CSAGPSSGSIYEQYF. DNA for the CDR3: TGCAGTGCTGGTCCGTCTAGCGGGAGTATCTACGAGCAGTACTTC.

This clonotype was recorded many times. The genes are TRBV6-1 and TRBJ2-1; 10 bases map to TRBD2. J was trimmed by 5 bases and V by 4 bases; bases with no gene match: 5. This CDR3 region has 15 residues. Germline loops: CDR1 MNHNS, CDR2 SASEGT. The DNA of the CDR3 is TGTGCCAGCAGTGTCAGCGGGAGGGAAGACAATGAGCAGTTCTTC. Its translation: CASSVSGREDNEQFF.

With respect to this clonotype: Likely a read error: the CDR3 ends without its conserved phenylalanine or tryptophan. The gene calls are TRBV20-1 and TRBJ2-7; 8 bases match TRBD2. Germline CDR1 reads DFQATT; CDR2 reads SNEGSKA (reference sequence). Trimming cost V 0 bases and J 2 bases; bases outside gene matches: 3. The CDR3 runs to 14 residues. CDR3 sequence: CSARDQRETYEQYS. The CDR3 bases are TGCAGTGCTAGAGATCAGCGGGAGACCTACGAGCAGTACTCC.

This clonotype was counted only a few times. The chain combines TRBV6-2 or TRBV6-3 with TRBJ2-1; D is undetermined. V was trimmed by 6 bases and J by 1 base, leaving 10 bases between them. This CDR3 is built from 14 residues. Germline CDR1 and CDR2: MNHEY and SVGEGT. This CDR3 reads CASSRPGSYNEQFF. The CDR3 DNA is TGTGCCAGCAGCCGACCCGGATCCTACAATGAGCAGTTCTTC.

The V gene is TRBV20-1, the J gene TRBJ2-1, with 8 bases aligning to TRBD2. The germline V gene has CDR1 DFQATT and CDR2 SNEGSKA (reference sequence). This CDR3 is 14 amino acids long. V dropped 6 bases and J dropped 6; count of bases not matched to a gene: 10. The CDR3, as DNA: TGCAGTGCCGAAAGGAGCGGGAGTCGCAATGAGCAGTTCTTC. Translation: CSAERSGSRNEQFF.

The chain carries TRBV19 and TRBJ2-3, with 7 bases matching TRBD2. The length of the CDR3 is 17 residues. In germline, CDR1 is LNHDA, CDR2 SQIVND (reference sequence). V was clipped by 0 bases and J by 2 bases; unmatched bases: 8. CDR3 region: CASSIDSTGGATDTQYF. CDR3 DNA sequence: TGTGCCAGTAGTATAGACTCTACGGGAGGTGCCACAGATACGCAGTATTTT. Variable domain in full (rest from reference TRBV19 and TRBJ2-3): DGGITQSPKYLFRKEGQNVTLSCEQNLNHDAMYWYRQDPGQGLRLIYYSQIVNDFQKGDIAEGYSVSREKKESFPLTVTSAQKNPTAFYLCASSIDSTGGATDTQYFGPGTRLTVL.

The genes are TRBV25-1 and TRBJ2-7, with no clear D. The V and J ends lost 4 bases and 4 bases respectively, with 14 bases between them. From germline, CDR1 is MGHDK and CDR2 SYGVNS. The CDR3 has 14 residues. The CDR3 nucleotides are TGTGCCAGCAGTGGTAGGGCAGCACAGTACGAGCAGTACTTC. As protein: CASSGRAAQYEQYF.

This chain links TRBV7-2 with TRBJ1-2; possibly TRBD1 for D (5 bases). Germline values: CDR1 SGHTA, CDR2 FQGNSA. Trimming removed 1 base at V and 4 bases at J, with 10 bases between. The CDR3 is made up of 14 amino acids. The chain's CDR3 is CASSLGDPLYGYTF. CDR3 bases: TGTGCCAGCAGCTTAGGGGACCCCCTCTATGGCTACACCTTC.

This clonotype was found a few times. V and J are TRBV11-1 and TRBJ1-1; 7 bases fit TRBD1. In germline, CDR1 is SGHAT, CDR2 FQDESV (reference sequence). The V segment lost 5 bases and the J segment 3 bases; nucleotides outside the gene matches: 12. This CDR3 has 16 amino acids. The CDR3 here is CASSQAGAQGYTEAFF. In nucleotides, the CDR3 is TGTGCCAGCAGCCAGGCCGGGGCACAGGGGTACACTGAAGCTTTCTTT.

This clonotype turned up a few times. The rearrangement links TRBV7-3 to TRBJ2-3, with D perhaps matching TRBD1 or TRBD2 (5 bases each). The CDR3 is 14 amino acids. V shed 8 bases and J shed 4 bases, with 16 bases lying between them. Germline CDR1 is SGHTA and CDR2 is FQGTGA. This CDR3 reads CASGAEGYADTQYF. CDR3 in DNA: TGTGCCAGCGGGGCCGAGGGATATGCAGATACGCAGTATTTT.

This clonotype was picked up one time. The chain is built from TRBV7-2 and TRBJ1-2, with 9 nucleotides matching TRBD1. V shed 9 bases, J shed 7 bases, and the junction held 15 bases outside the gene matches. The CDR3 loop spans 15 amino acids. The germline gives CDR1 SGHTA, CDR2 FQGNSA. CDR3 DNA sequence: TGTGCCAGGAGCAGCCGGGACAGGGCACAAGGTGGCTACACCTTC. It yields the protein CARSSRDRAQGGYTF.

The chain combines TRBV19 with TRBJ1-1, with 8 bases matching TRBD1. CDR1 is LNHDA and CDR2 is SQIVND in the germline V gene (reference sequence). CDR3 length: 15 residues. With V trimmed by 7 bases and J by 3 bases, 10 bases remained unmatched. CDR3 loop: CASTLQGVLDTEAFF. CDR3 nucleotide sequence: TGTGCCAGTACCCTACAGGGGGTCTTGGACACTGAAGCTTTCTTT.

In this sample, this clonotype turned up many times. The V and J genes are TRBV28 and TRBJ2-7, with D unclear. Germline V gene data show CDR1 as MDHEN and CDR2 as SYDVKM. V dropped 6 bases and J dropped 5 bases, with 8 bases sitting between them. The CDR3 spans 11 residues. The CDR3 bases are TGTGCCAGCAGGAGTAGGAACGAGCAGTACTTC. Translating it yields CASRSRNEQYF.

This clonotype has just a few counts. Possible read error: a much larger clone is one base away. The chain is built from TRBV6-2 or TRBV6-3 and TRBJ2-1; 7 bases are a match to TRBD2. The germline V gene has CDR1 MNHEY and CDR2 SVGEGT. The CDR3 totals 16 residues. V trimming: 5 bases; J trimming: 4 bases; junction bases outside the gene matches: 11. The CDR3 loop is CASSHGLEGPYNEQFF. CDR3 sequence (DNA): TGTGCCAGCAGTCACGGACTAGAAGGGCCATACAATGAGCAGTTCTTC.

The chain links TRBV4-1 to TRBJ2-3, with D tentatively TRBD1 (5 bases). CDR1 is MGHRA, CDR2 YSYEKL, per germline. The CDR3 has 14 residues. Trimming removed 0 bases from V and 4 bases from J, with 8 bases in between. The CDR3 coding sequence is TGCGCCAGCAGCCAAGATCCAGGGCCAGATACGCAGTATTTT. Translation: CASSQDPGPDTQYF.

This chain's CDR3 is CASSFYRDFDTEAFF. Written as DNA, the CDR3 is TGTGCCAGCAGCTTCTACAGGGATTTTGACACTGAAGCTTTCTTT. The chain combines TRBV7-9 with TRBJ1-1, with D possibly TRBD1 on 6 matching bases. The CDR3 covers 15 residues. Per germline, CDR1 SEHNR and CDR2 FQNEAQ (reference sequence). Trimming removed 3 bases at V and 3 bases at J, with 14 bases between.

This clonotype came up a few times. This rearrangement joins TRBV6-1 to TRBJ2-7, with D possibly being TRBD2 (6 bases). Germline lookup yields CDR1 MNHNS and CDR2 SASEGT. The CDR3 spans 15 residues. Between the trimmed V and J ends, which lost 4 bases and 5 bases, there was a span of 18 bases. The CDR3 DNA sequence: TGTGCCAGCAGTGTGTTTTTTTCGGCTAGCGACGAGCAGTACTTC. Translated: CASSVFFSASDEQYF.

This clonotype was seen many times. J is TRBJ2-7 and V is TRBV27; the D is unclear. The germline V gene encodes CDR1 MNHEY and CDR2 SMNVEV (reference sequence). The CDR3 consists of 16 residues. Trimming left V 4 bases short and J 0 bases short, with 16 bases between. CDR3 coding DNA: TGTGCCAGCAGTTCCGTAGACCGTACGGGCTCCTACGAGCAGTACTTC. Its protein is CASSSVDRTGSYEQYF.

Points on this clonotype: This may arise from a read error, as a much more abundant clone is one base away. The genes are TRBV28 and TRBJ2-7; the D gene is possibly TRBD1 (5 bases). CDR1 and CDR2 (germline): MDHEN, SYDVKM. This CDR3 has 13 residues. V lost 3 bases and J 6 bases, leaving 12 bases between the germline ends. CDR3 sequence: CASSFATALEQYF. In DNA, the CDR3 is TGTGCCAGCAGTTTTGCGACAGCTCTCGAGCAGTACTTC.

This clonotype was seen more than once but under ten times. V gene TRBV12-3 or TRBV12-4 combines with J gene TRBJ2-3; no reliable D call. The V end lost 6 bases, the J end lost 2 bases, and 9 bases lay between the germline ends. CDR3 size: 13 residues. The CDR3, as DNA: TGTGCCAGCAGCTATTTGGACACAGATACGCAGTATTTT. Encoded protein: CASSYLDTDTQYF.

Comment on this clonotype: At one end the junction does not follow the germline gene, possibly because of a read error. This sequence joins TRBV28 and TRBJ2-3; 8 nucleotides match TRBD2. CDR1 and CDR2 from the germline V gene are MDHEN and SYDVKM. The CDR3 has 14 amino acids. CDR3 coding DNA: TGTGCCAGCAGTTCCCGGACTAGCACAGATACGCGGTATTTT. It codes for CASSSRTSTDTRYF.